The 17 T cell receptor beta chains below were found in one sample sequenced in a study of shared clonotypes between healthy human individuals. Libraries were prepared by immunoSEQ multiplex PCR; TCRdb keeps only in-frame clonotypes and omits some of them. The data show millions of clones, approximately 93% seen once. The specimen sequenced was naive CD4+ T cells from PBMCs. Indicated subset: CD45RA+ positively selected. All receptors derive from a man between 18 and 29 years old in good health. Some clones in this sample may be carry-over from other donors' samples.

The V and J genes are TRBV15 and TRBJ1-2; D ambiguous. V gave up 0 bases and J gave up 6 bases, with 8 bases separating them. The germline V gene encodes CDR1 LNHNV and CDR2 YYDKDF (reference sequence). The CDR3 spans 13 residues. CDR3 sequence (DNA): TGTGCCACCAGCAGAGATGTTGGGGATGGCTACACCTTC. Translated, it gives CATSRDVGDGYTF. The entire variable domain, with the rest obtained from reference TRBV15 and TRBJ1-2, is as follows: DAMVIQNPRYQVTQFGKPVTLSCSQTLNHNVMYWYQQKSSQAPKLLFHYYDKDFNNEADTPDNFQSRRPNTSFCFLDIRSPGLGDTAMYLCATSRDVGDGYTFGSGTRLTVV.

The J gene is TRBJ2-1, the V gene TRBV7-8; 12 nucleotides match TRBD2. This CDR3 is built from 18 residues. V shed 2 bases and J 8 bases; nucleotides not matched to a gene: 13. Germline CDR1 and CDR2: SGHVS and FQNEAQ. CDR3 residues: CASSLNPGLAGTVHEQFF. Written as DNA, the CDR3 is TGTGCCAGCAGCTTAAACCCAGGACTAGCGGGAACGGTCCATGAGCAGTTCTTC. The full variable domain, rest sourced from reference TRBV7-8 and TRBJ2-1, is GAGVSQSPRYKVAKRGQDVALRCDPISGHVSLFWYQQALGQGPEFLTYFQNEAQLDKSGLPSDRFFAERPEGSVSTLKIQRTQQEDSAVYLCASSLNPGLAGTVHEQFFGPGTRLTVL.

The chain is built from TRBV7-3 and TRBJ1-6, with no clear D. V lost 3 bases and J 8 bases, leaving 11 bases between the germline ends. Germline lookup yields CDR1 SGHTA and CDR2 FQGTGA. The CDR3 has 14 amino acids. The CDR3 nucleotides are TGTGCCAGCAGCTTGGACCCTTTGTATTCACCCCTCCACTTT. It translates to CASSLDPLYSPLHF.

This clone was seen a single time. The chain employs TRBV6-1 and TRBJ2-1; 14 positions agree with TRBD2. Germline loops: CDR1 MNHNS, CDR2 SASEGT. With V trimmed by 2 bases and J by 12 bases, 6 bases remained unmatched. CDR3 length: 15 residues. CDR3 loop: CASSESGTSGSGQFF. The DNA for the CDR3 is TGTGCCAGCAGTGAATCGGGGACTAGCGGGAGCGGGCAGTTCTTC.

Note on this clone: This CDR3 is also generated by other DNA sequences in the sample. The J gene is TRBJ2-7, the V gene TRBV5-5; TRBD1 matches at 10 bases. The V gene end was trimmed by 4 bases and the J gene end by 2 bases; junction bases not matched to a gene: 3. The CDR3 is 14 amino acids. Germline V gene lookup returns CDR1 SGHKS and CDR2 YYEKEE (reference sequence). CDR3 in DNA: TGTGCCAGCAGCCCCGGACAGGGGGCCTACGAGCAGTACTTC. Protein sequence: CASSPGQGAYEQYF.

V and J are TRBV5-6 and TRBJ2-2; 10 bases fit TRBD2. Per germline, CDR1 SGHDT and CDR2 YYEEEE. The CDR3 length is 15 residues. With 0 bases clipped from V and 4 bases from J, the junction kept 0 bases outside the gene matches. In DNA, the CDR3 is TGTGCCAGCAGCTTGGGACTAGCGGGCACCGGGGAGCTGTTTTTT. Translated: CASSLGLAGTGELFF.

The chain couples TRBV6-1 to TRBJ2-3; maybe TRBD1 (5 bases). V lost 3 bases, J lost 5 bases, and 9 bases lay in between. The CDR3 spans 13 residues. The germline CDR1 and CDR2 sequences are MNHNS and SASEGT. CDR3 in amino acids: CASSEGREDTQYF. In nucleotides, the CDR3 is TGTGCCAGCAGTGAGGGCAGGGAAGATACGCAGTATTTT.

The chain recombines TRBV18 with TRBJ2-2; D is undetermined. This CDR3 region has 17 residues. The germline V gene encodes CDR1 KGHSH and CDR2 LQKENI. Trimming pared 5 bases from V and 0 bases from J, leaving 16 bases between. CDR3 region: CASSSNLLGANTGELFF. The CDR3 nucleotides read TGTGCCAGCTCATCCAACCTTTTGGGCGCGAACACCGGGGAGCTGTTTTTT.

This chain connects TRBV6-5 to TRBJ2-3, with D uncertain. Germline CDR1 MNHEY, CDR2 SVGAGI. Trimming removed 2 bases from V and 4 bases from J, with 10 bases in between. The CDR3 is 14 amino acids. The CDR3 DNA sequence: TGTGCCAGCAGTTACGAGGAAGGGTCAGATACGCAGTATTTT. Protein sequence: CASSYEEGSDTQYF.

The J gene is TRBJ2-5, the V gene TRBV15; unclear D gene. Trimming stripped 8 bases from V and 2 bases from J, with 15 bases between. This CDR3 is 14 amino acids long. Germline values: CDR1 LNHNV, CDR2 YYDKDF (reference sequence). The CDR3 loop reads CATSPGGRQETQYF. As DNA, the CDR3 is TGTGCCACCTCCCCCGGTGGCAGACAAGAGACCCAGTACTTC.

Notes on this clone: This specimen includes other DNA sequences encoding the same CDR3. The rearrangement links TRBV6-5 to TRBJ1-6; no definite D call. V shed 0 bases and J shed 5 bases, with 5 bases lying between them. The CDR3 totals 14 residues. Germline loops: CDR1 MNHEY, CDR2 SVGAGI. In DNA, the CDR3 is TGTGCCAGCAGTTACTCGCGGGATAATTCACCCCTCCACTTT. Its translation is CASSYSRDNSPLHF.

The chain recombines TRBV5-1 with TRBJ1-1, with TRBD1 matching 10 bases. The V and J ends lost 5 bases and 2 bases, in that order; junction bases with no gene match: 6. Per the germline V gene, CDR1 is SGHRS and CDR2 is YFSETQ. CDR3 size: 15 residues. The DNA of the CDR3 is TGCGCCAGCAGACCCGGGACAGGGGATAACACTGAAGCTTTCTTT. Its translation is CASRPGTGDNTEAFF.

CDR3 sequence reads: CASSYSMYAGTEQYF. In DNA form, the CDR3 reads TGTGCCAGCAGTTACTCGATGTACGCGGGAACCGAGCAGTACTTC. This sequence joins TRBV6-5 and TRBJ2-7, with TRBD2 as a possible D gene (6 bases). Germline lookup yields CDR1 MNHEY and CDR2 SVGAGI. Trimming removed 0 bases at V and 6 bases at J, with 15 bases between. CDR3 length equals 15 residues.

On this clone itself: In the same sample, other DNA sequences code for this CDR3. J is TRBJ2-7 and V is TRBV27, with 11 bases identical to TRBD2. V was clipped by 6 bases and J by 0 bases; unmatched bases: 4. Germline lookup yields CDR1 MNHEY and CDR2 SMNVEV (reference sequence). The CDR3 loop spans 15 amino acids. CDR3 sequence reads: CASSRTSGFSYEQYF. CDR3 sequence (DNA): TGTGCCAGCAGCCGGACTAGCGGGTTCTCCTACGAGCAGTACTTC.

The chain joins TRBV5-4 to TRBJ2-2; 7 positions agree with TRBD2. Trimming took 5 bases from V and 0 from J; bases not matched to a gene: 10. This CDR3 spans 17 amino acids. In germline, CDR1 is SGHNT, CDR2 YYREEE (reference sequence). The CDR3 bases are TGTGCCAGCAGGGGTGGGTCCGCGGGAGCGAACACCGGGGAGCTGTTTTTT. It specifies CASRGGSAGANTGELFF. Full variable domain (remainder filled in from reference TRBV5-4 and TRBJ2-2): ETGVTQSPTHLIKTRGQQVTLRCSSQSGHNTVSWYQQALGQGPQFIFQYYREEENGRGNFPPRFSGLQFPNYSSELNVNALELDDSALYLCASRGGSAGANTGELFFGEGSRLTVL.

This chain connects TRBV11-3 to TRBJ2-1; D ambiguous. Germline V CDR1 and CDR2: SGHNT, YENEEA. V was clipped by 2 bases and J by 3 bases, with 14 bases between them. The CDR3 covers 16 residues. CDR3 bases: TGTGCCAGCAGCTTACATTCCACTGAGTACTACAATGAGCAGTTCTTC. As protein: CASSLHSTEYYNEQFF.

This clone was observed once. The chain is built from TRBV7-3 and TRBJ2-3, with D hard to call. V was clipped by 2 bases and J by 4 bases, with 13 bases between them. The length of the CDR3 is 15 residues. CDR1 is SGHTA and CDR2 is FQGTGA in the germline V gene. CDR3 nucleotides: TGTGCCAGCAGCTTAGATGTTCACGGTTCAGATACGCAGTATTTT. Translated, it gives CASSLDVHGSDTQYF.